This T cell receptor beta chain was sequenced in a study of cytomegalovirus exposure and HLA in healthy donors. Overall study findings and caveats: Immune exposure information comprised only CMV serostatus. Indistinguishable V segments such as TRBV6-2 and TRBV6-3 were excluded.

The CDR3 length is 14 residues. Germline V lookup: CDR1 SGHRS, CDR2 YFSETQ. With V trimmed by 5 bases and J by 1 base, 2 bases remained unmatched. The PCR made use of 60 Vbeta and 13 Jbeta primers. Libraries were prepared by immunoSEQ multiplex PCR; TCRdb keeps only in-frame clonotypes and omits some of them. The sample includes about 190,000 clones, around 86% of them seen just once. Only one count was recorded for this clone. Its specificity is unknown. V and J are TRBV5-1 and TRBJ2-3, with 9 bases aligning to TRBD2. Specimen: PBMCs. The sequence was obtained from a man aged 25 to 45 in good health and CMV-seronegative. The CDR3 sequence: CASRRTSGTDTQYF. DNA for the CDR3: TGCGCCAGCAGACGGACTAGCGGCACAGATACGCAGTATTTT.